Listed here is a single T cell receptor (beta chain). Its antigen is not identified. Germline CDR1 reads SGDLS; CDR2 reads YYNGEE. CDR3 length: 15 residues. V lost 0 bases and J lost 5, with 12 bases in between. This record comes from a study of shared clonotypes between healthy human individuals. General study points: Across a handful of donors, naive CD4 shared 5% to 5.5%, naive CD8 more than 3%, memory CD4 roughly 2.3%, memory CD8 0.4%. Against clonotypes common to all four donors, non-shared ones had lower generation probabilities.

The CD4+ fraction was divided into a CD45RA+ naive subset and a CD45RA-negative memory subset. Assay used: immunoSEQ multiplex PCR; TCRdb lists only in-frame clones, some missing. The repertoire holds about 2.3 million clones, with around 92% as singletons. The rearrangement joins TRBV9 to TRBJ1-5; D call uncertain. Sequenced sample: naive CD4+ T cells from PBMCs. This sample's subset: CD45RA+ positively selected. The TCR was taken from a man between 18 and 29 years old in good health. Some clones in this sample may be carry-over from other donors' samples. The CDR3 coding sequence is TGTGCCAGCAGCGTAGGGGGTGACGGCTATCAGCCCCAGCATTTT. Its protein product is CASSVGGDGYQPQHF. Drawing the rest from reference TRBV9 and TRBJ1-5, the complete variable domain is DSGVTQTPKHLITATGQRVTLRCSPRSGDLSVYWYQQSLDQGLQFLIQYYNGEERAKGNILERFSAQQFPDLHSELNLSSLELGDSALYFCASSVGGDGYQPQHFGDGTRLSIL.